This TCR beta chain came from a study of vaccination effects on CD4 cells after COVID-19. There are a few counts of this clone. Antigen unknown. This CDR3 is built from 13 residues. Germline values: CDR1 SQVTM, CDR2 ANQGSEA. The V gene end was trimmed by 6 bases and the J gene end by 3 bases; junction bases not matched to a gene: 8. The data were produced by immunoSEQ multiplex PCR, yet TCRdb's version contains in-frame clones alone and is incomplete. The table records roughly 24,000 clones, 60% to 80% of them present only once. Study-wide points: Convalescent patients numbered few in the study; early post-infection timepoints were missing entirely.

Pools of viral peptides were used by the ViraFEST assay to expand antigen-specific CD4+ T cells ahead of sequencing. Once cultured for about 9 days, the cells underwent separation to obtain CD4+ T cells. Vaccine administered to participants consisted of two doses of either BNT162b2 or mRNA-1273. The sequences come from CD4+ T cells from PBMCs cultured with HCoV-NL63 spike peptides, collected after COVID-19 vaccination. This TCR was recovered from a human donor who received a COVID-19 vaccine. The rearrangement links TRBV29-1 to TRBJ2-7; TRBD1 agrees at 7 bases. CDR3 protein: CSVTGATFYEQYF. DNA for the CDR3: TGCAGCGTCACAGGGGCGACATTCTACGAGCAGTACTTC.